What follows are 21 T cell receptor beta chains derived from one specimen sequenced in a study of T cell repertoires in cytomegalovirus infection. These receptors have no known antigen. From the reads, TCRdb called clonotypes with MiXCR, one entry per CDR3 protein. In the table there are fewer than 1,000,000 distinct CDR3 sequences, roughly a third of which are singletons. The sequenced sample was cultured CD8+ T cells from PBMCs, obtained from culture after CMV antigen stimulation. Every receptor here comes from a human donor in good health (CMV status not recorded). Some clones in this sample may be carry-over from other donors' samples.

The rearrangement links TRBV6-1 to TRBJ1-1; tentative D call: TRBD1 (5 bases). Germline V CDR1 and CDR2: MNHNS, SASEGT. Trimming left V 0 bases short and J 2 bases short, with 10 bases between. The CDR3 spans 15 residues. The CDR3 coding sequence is TGTGCCAGCAGTGAAGCCCGGGACGGCAACACTGAAGCTTTCTTT. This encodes CASSEARDGNTEAFF.

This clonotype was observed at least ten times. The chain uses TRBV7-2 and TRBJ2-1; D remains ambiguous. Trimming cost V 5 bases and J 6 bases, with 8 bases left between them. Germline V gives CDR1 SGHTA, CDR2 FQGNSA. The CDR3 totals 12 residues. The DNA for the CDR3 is TGTGCCAGCAGCCCGTTTGGCAATGAGCAGTTCTTC. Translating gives CASSPFGNEQFF.

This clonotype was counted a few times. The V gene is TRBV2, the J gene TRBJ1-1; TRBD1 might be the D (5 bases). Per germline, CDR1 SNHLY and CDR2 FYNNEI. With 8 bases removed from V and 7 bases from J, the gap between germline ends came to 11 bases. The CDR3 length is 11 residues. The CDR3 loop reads CASLRGVEAFF. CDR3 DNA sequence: TGTGCCAGCCTTCGGGGCGTTGAAGCTTTCTTT.

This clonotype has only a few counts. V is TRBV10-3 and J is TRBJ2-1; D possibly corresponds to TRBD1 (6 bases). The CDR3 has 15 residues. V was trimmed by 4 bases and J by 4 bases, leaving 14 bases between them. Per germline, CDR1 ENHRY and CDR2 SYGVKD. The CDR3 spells CAISGDKNQYNEQFF. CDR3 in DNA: TGTGCCATCAGTGGGGACAAAAATCAATACAATGAGCAGTTCTTC.

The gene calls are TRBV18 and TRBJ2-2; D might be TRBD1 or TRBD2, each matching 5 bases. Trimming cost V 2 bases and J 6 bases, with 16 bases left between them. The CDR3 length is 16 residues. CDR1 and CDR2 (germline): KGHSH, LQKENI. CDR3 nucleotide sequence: TGTGCCAGCTCACCAGGGACGGGGCGAGGCGCCGGGGAGCTGTTTTTT. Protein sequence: CASSPGTGRGAGELFF.

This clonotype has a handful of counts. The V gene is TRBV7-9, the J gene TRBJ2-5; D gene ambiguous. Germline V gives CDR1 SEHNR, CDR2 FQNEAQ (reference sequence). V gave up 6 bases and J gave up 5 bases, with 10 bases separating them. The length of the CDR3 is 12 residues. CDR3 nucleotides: TGTGCCAGCAGTTATACCTTGGAGACCCAGTACTTC. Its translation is CASSYTLETQYF.

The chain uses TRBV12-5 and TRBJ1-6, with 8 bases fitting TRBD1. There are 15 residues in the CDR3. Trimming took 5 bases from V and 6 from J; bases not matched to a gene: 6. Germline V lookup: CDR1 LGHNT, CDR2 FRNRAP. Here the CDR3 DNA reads TGTGCTAGTGGTCAGGGCAGGGGGCTTAATTCACCCCTCCACTTT. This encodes CASGQGRGLNSPLHF.

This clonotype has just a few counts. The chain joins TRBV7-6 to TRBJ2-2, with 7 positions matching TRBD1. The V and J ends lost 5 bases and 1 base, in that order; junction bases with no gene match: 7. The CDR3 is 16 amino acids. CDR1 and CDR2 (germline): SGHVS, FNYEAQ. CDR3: CASSPTRDRNTGELFF. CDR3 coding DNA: TGTGCCAGCAGCCCTACCCGGGACAGGAACACCGGGGAGCTGTTTTTT.

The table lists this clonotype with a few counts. CDR3 in DNA: TGTGCCAGCATAGAGGGACAGGGGCACAATGAGCAGTTCTTC. Its protein product is CASIEGQGHNEQFF. J is TRBJ2-1 and V is TRBV28, with 10 bases aligning to TRBD1. Germline V gives CDR1 MDHEN, CDR2 SYDVKM. This CDR3 is 14 amino acids long. The junction had 5 bases not matched to a gene; V was cut back by 7 bases and J by 5 bases.

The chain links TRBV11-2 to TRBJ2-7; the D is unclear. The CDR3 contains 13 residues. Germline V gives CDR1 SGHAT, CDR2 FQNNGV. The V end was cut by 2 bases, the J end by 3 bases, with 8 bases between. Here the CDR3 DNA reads TGTGCCAGCAGCTTAACCCCGGTCTACGAGCAGTACTTC. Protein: CASSLTPVYEQYF.

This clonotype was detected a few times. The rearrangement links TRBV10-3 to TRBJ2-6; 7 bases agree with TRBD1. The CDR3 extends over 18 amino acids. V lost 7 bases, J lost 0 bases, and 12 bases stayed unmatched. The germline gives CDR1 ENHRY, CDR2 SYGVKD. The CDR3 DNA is TGTGCCATCACAGAGGAAGGGACAGAAGGCTCTGGGGCCAACGTCCTGACTTTC. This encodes CAITEEGTEGSGANVLTF.

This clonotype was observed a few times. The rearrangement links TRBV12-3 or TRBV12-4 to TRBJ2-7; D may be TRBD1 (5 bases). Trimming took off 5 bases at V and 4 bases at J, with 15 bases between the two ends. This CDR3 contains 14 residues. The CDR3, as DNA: TGTGCCAGCAGTAATACAGGCAATTTATACGAGCAGTACTTC. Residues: CASSNTGNLYEQYF.

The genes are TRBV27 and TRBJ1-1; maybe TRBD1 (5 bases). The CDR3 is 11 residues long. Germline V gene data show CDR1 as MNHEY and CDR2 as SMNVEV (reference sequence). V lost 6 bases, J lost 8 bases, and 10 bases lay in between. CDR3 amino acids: CASRSAGEAFF. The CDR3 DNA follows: TGTGCCAGCAGAAGCGCAGGGGAAGCTTTCTTT.

The CDR3 loop reads CASSRGYSGGYHEQYF. CDR3 nucleotides: TGTGCCAGCAGTCGGGGTTACAGCGGGGGTTACCACGAGCAGTACTTC. The rearrangement uses TRBV5-5 and TRBJ2-7; 8 bases map to TRBD2. The germline V gene encodes CDR1 SGHKS and CDR2 YYEKEE (reference sequence). Losses at the gene ends were 5 bases for V and 5 bases for J; bases not matched to a gene: 15. This CDR3 contains 16 residues.

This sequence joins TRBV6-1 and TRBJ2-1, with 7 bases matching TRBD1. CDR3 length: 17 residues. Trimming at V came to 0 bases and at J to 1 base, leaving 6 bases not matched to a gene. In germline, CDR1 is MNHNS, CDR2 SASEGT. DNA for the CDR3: TGTGCCAGCAGTGAAGCCGACAGGGTGGGGTCCTACAATGAGCAGTTCTTC. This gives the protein CASSEADRVGSYNEQFF.

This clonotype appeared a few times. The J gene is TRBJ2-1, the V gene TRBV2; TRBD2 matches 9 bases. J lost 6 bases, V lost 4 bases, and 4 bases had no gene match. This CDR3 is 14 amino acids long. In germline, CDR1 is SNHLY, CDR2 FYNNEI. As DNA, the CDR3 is TGTGCCAGCAGTGCTAGCGGGGACGGCAATGAGCAGTTCTTC. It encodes CASSASGDGNEQFF.

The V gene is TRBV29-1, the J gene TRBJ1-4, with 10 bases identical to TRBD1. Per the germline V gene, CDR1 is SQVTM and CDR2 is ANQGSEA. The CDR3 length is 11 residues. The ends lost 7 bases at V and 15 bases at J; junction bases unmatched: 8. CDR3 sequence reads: CSAGSGTGVFF. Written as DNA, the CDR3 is TGCAGCGCTGGCTCGGGGACAGGGGTGTTTTTT.

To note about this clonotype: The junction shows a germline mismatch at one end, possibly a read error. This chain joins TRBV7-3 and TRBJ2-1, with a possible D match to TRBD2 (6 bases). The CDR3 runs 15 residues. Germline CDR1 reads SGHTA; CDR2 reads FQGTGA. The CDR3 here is CSSSSGSSDYNEQFF. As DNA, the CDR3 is TGTTCCAGCAGCTCCGGGAGTAGCGACTACAATGAGCAGTTCTTC.

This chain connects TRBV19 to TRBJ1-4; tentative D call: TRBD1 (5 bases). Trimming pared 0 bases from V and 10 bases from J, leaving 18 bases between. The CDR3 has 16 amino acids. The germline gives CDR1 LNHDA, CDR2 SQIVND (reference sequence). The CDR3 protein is CASSIDRAQAGRKLFF. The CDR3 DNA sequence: TGTGCCAGTAGTATAGATCGAGCACAGGCCGGAAGAAAACTGTTTTTT.

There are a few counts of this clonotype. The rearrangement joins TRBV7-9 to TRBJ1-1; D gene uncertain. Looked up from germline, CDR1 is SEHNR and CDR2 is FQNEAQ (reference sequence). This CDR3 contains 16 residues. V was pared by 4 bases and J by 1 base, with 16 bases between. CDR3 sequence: CASSSTVDGSNTEAFF. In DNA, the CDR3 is TGTGCCAGCAGCTCTACTGTCGACGGGTCGAACACTGAAGCTTTCTTT. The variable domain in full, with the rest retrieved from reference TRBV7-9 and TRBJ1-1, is DTGVSQNPRHKITKRGQNVTFRCDPISEHNRLYWYRQTLGQGPEFLTYFQNEAQLEKSRLLSDRFSAERPKGSFSTLEIQRTEQGDSAMYLCASSSTVDGSNTEAFFGQGTRLTVV.

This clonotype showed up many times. Here the CDR3 reads CASSVRDRYNEQFF. In DNA, the CDR3 is TGTGCCAGCAGTGTCCGGGACAGATACAATGAGCAGTTCTTC. This rearrangement joins TRBV27 to TRBJ2-1; the match to TRBD1 covers 7 bases. The CDR3 has 14 residues. J gave up 4 bases and V 5 bases, and 5 bases lay outside the gene matches. The germline gives CDR1 MNHEY, CDR2 SMNVEV (reference sequence).